The 17 T cell receptor beta chains given below trace back to one sample, sequenced in a study of CD8 T cells in Susac syndrome. The RNA, about 0.45 to 1 ug, was put through reverse transcription using random hexamers. TCRdb passed the immunoSEQ multiplex PCR reads through MiXCR, listing each CDR3 protein once. Among around 280,000 distinct CDR3 sequences listed, approximately 85% were seen once. The source material was CD8+ T cells from PBMCs. The receptors derive from a human donor with multiple sclerosis.

J is TRBJ1-1 and V is TRBV20-1; unclear D gene. CDR3 length: 12 residues. The germline V gene encodes CDR1 DFQATT and CDR2 SNEGSKA (reference sequence). V lost 0 bases and J lost 0, with 2 bases in between. CDR3 sequence (DNA): TGCAGTGCTAGAGATCTGAACACTGAAGCTTTCTTT. It codes for CSARDLNTEAFF.

The V call is TRBV7-9, the J call TRBJ1-2; the D is unclear. Germline CDR1 SEHNR, CDR2 FQNEAQ (reference sequence). The V end was cut by 6 bases, the J end by 3 bases, with 14 bases between. The CDR3 is 14 residues long. CDR3 amino acids: CASRPAAPDYGYTF. In DNA, the CDR3 is TGTGCCAGCAGGCCAGCTGCCCCGGACTATGGCTACACCTTC.

The chain combines TRBV27 with TRBJ2-1, with D unresolved. The germline V and J ends were trimmed by 11 bases and 6 bases, with 11 bases remaining between them. CDR1 is MNHEY and CDR2 is SMNVEV in the germline V gene (reference sequence). There are 11 residues in the CDR3. CDR3 DNA sequence: TGTGCCGGTGGCCTAGGCAATGAGCAGTTCTTC. Translated, it gives CAGGLGNEQFF.

V is TRBV30 and J is TRBJ2-1; TRBD2 agrees at 9 bases. This CDR3 is built from 14 residues. V dropped 2 bases and J dropped 4; count of bases not matched to a gene: 3. Germline values: CDR1 GTSNPN, CDR2 SVGIG (reference sequence). DNA for the CDR3: TGTGCCTGGAGTAGCGGGAGGACTTACAATGAGCAGTTCTTC. It translates to CAWSSGRTYNEQFF.

This sequence joins TRBV6-1 and TRBJ2-3; D is uncertain. The germline V gene encodes CDR1 MNHNS and CDR2 SASEGT. The CDR3 length is 13 residues. Trimming left V 7 bases short and J 0 bases short, with 8 bases between. CDR3 sequence reads: CASNRLSTDTQYF. CDR3 nucleotide sequence: TGTGCCAGCAATCGGCTCAGCACAGATACGCAGTATTTT.

The chain combines TRBV7-9 with TRBJ2-5, with TRBD2 matching over 9 bases. CDR3 length: 15 amino acids. Looked up from germline, CDR1 is SEHNR and CDR2 is FQNEAQ (reference sequence). The J segment lost 4 bases and the V segment lost 4 bases, leaving 7 bases of the junction unmatched. CDR3 coding DNA: TGTGCCAGCAGCTCTTCACTAGCGGGCTTAGAGACCCAGTACTTC. This sequence encodes CASSSSLAGLETQYF.

The chain combines TRBV4-1 with TRBJ2-1, with 7 nucleotides matching TRBD2. This CDR3 region has 17 residues. Germline CDR1 reads MGHRA; CDR2 reads YSYEKL. J lost 2 bases, V lost 1 base, and 8 bases had no gene match. The CDR3 region has the DNA TGCGCCAGCAGCCAAGGTGGAAGCGGGGTGACCTACAATGAGCAGTTCTTC. It yields the protein CASSQGGSGVTYNEQFF.

The V gene is TRBV4-1, the J gene TRBJ2-7; TRBD2 might be the D (6 bases). The CDR3 has 15 amino acids. Per the germline V gene, CDR1 is MGHRA and CDR2 is YSYEKL. V was pared by 4 bases and J by 2 bases, with 15 bases between. CDR3 nucleotide sequence: TGCGCCAGCAGCCCCGGAGGGAATACTCCCTACGAGCAGTACTTC. Residues: CASSPGGNTPYEQYF.

J is TRBJ2-5 and V is TRBV7-9, with TRBD2 matching over 11 bases. CDR1 SEHNR and CDR2 FQNEAQ come from the germline V gene (reference sequence). This CDR3 has 17 residues. The ends lost 4 bases at V and 3 bases at J; junction bases unmatched: 10. CDR3 sequence (DNA): TGTGCCAGCAGCTCCCCGCGGCTAGCGGGAGGTAAAGAGACCCAGTACTTC. Translated, it gives CASSSPRLAGGKETQYF.

The chain carries TRBV12-3 or TRBV12-4 and TRBJ2-2; D not resolved. Trimming took off 2 bases at V and 2 bases at J, with 9 bases between the two ends. The CDR3 loop spans 15 amino acids. The CDR3 DNA reads TGTGCCAGCAGTTTATTACTTCCAAACACCGGGGAGCTGTTTTTT. This encodes CASSLLLPNTGELFF.

The chain carries TRBV6-1 and TRBJ1-3, with a possible D match to TRBD1 (5 bases). The germline V gene encodes CDR1 MNHNS and CDR2 SASEGT. Trimming pared 4 bases from V and 0 bases from J, leaving 13 bases between. CDR3 length equals 16 residues. CDR3 sequence reads: CASSGLTASSGNTIYF. The CDR3 DNA is TGTGCCAGCAGTGGCCTGACAGCTAGCTCTGGAAACACCATATATTTT.

This sequence joins TRBV7-6 and TRBJ2-7; D possibly corresponds to TRBD2 (7 bases). V lost 1 base and J 2 bases, leaving 12 bases between the germline ends. Germline V gene data show CDR1 as SGHVS and CDR2 as FNYEAQ. The CDR3 totals 15 residues. The CDR3, as DNA: TGTGCCAGCAGCTTAGAACGGGGGGCCACCTACGAGCAGTACTTC. Encoded protein: CASSLERGATYEQYF.

The chain joins TRBV12-3 or TRBV12-4 to TRBJ2-7, with 10 bases aligning to TRBD2. This CDR3 has 17 residues. The V gene end was trimmed by 5 bases and the J gene end by 2 bases; junction bases not matched to a gene: 12. The CDR3 coding sequence is TGTGCCAGCAGTCCGACTAGCGGGTGGCCCGTCGCCTACGAGCAGTACTTC. This sequence encodes CASSPTSGWPVAYEQYF.

The chain joins TRBV6-5 to TRBJ1-2; 7 bases agree with TRBD1. CDR1 is MNHEY and CDR2 is SVGAGI in the germline V gene. This CDR3 has 14 amino acids. V shed 8 bases, J shed 8 bases, and the junction held 14 bases outside the gene matches. In nucleotides, the CDR3 is TGTGCCAGCCAGGGGGGTTCTAGATCGGAAGGCTACACCTTC. This sequence encodes CASQGGSRSEGYTF.

This clonotype was counted between two and nine times. The rearrangement links TRBV6-6 to TRBJ2-7; D not resolved. V shed 5 bases and J shed 2 bases, with 16 bases lying between them. Germline loops: CDR1 MNHNY, CDR2 SVGAGI (reference sequence). The CDR3 loop spans 15 amino acids. The CDR3 sequence: CASSPHPHEAYEQYF. The CDR3 bases are TGTGCCAGCAGTCCACACCCTCACGAAGCCTACGAGCAGTACTTC.

The chain combines TRBV28 with TRBJ2-3, with TRBD2 matching 9 bases. The CDR3 has 16 residues. Trimming took 5 bases from V and 3 from J; bases not matched to a gene: 9. CDR1 is MDHEN and CDR2 is SYDVKM in the germline V gene. For the CDR3, the DNA is TGTGCCAGCAGTCCGGGACTAGCCATAAGAACAGATACGCAGTATTTT. Protein: CASSPGLAIRTDTQYF.

V and J are TRBV7-6 and TRBJ2-1, with D perhaps assigned TRBD1 or TRBD2 (6 bases each). The CDR3 covers 17 residues. Per germline, CDR1 SGHVS and CDR2 FNYEAQ. V gave up 1 base and J gave up 4 bases, with 17 bases separating them. The CDR3 sequence is CASSLEGGVAAYNEQFF. Written as DNA, the CDR3 is TGTGCCAGCAGCTTAGAGGGGGGAGTGGCAGCATACAATGAGCAGTTCTTC.